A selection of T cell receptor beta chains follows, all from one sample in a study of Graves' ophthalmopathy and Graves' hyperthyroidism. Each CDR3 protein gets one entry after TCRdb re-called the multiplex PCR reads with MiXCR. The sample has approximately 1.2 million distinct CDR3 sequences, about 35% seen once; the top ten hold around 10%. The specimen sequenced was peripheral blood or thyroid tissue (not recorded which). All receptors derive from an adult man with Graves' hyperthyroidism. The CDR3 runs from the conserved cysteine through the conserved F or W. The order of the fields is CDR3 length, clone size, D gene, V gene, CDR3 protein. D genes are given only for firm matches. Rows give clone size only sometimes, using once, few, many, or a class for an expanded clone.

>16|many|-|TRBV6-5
CASRGRDTRPQETQYF
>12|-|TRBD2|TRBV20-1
CSPGTGGYEQYF
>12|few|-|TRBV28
CASISENTEAFF
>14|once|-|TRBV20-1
CSARDQGWDTEAFF
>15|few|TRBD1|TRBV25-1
CASSSGTGVNTEAFF
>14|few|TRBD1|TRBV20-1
CSAPDRGNTGELFF
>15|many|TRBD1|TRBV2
CASSGSGQGFWEQYF
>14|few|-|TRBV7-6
CASSLSHADQPQHF
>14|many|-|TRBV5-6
CASSFSQGWETQYF
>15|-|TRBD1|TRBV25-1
CASSAARTGGYEQYF
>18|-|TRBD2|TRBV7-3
CASSPVDEGLANTGELFF
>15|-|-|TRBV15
CATSRVYNGAYEQYF
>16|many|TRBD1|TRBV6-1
CASSEETGTGANVLTF
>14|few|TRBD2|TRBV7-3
CASSLLAGEKTQYF
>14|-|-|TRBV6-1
CASSAATAGSPLHF
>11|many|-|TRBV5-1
CASSSGFEAFF
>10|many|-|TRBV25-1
CASSAYEQYF
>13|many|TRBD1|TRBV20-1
CSADTGTVYGYTF
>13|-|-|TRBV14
CASRNSGSEKLFF
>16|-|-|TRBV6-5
CASTDVGARYQETQYF
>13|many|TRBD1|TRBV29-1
CSVSTGVVNTIYF
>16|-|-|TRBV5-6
CASSQETDYSNTEAFF
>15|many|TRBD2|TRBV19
CASSILAGGTGELFF
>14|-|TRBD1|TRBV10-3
CASISQGADGGYTF
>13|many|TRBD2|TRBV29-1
CSGPSGRTYEQYF
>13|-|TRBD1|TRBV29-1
CSVAEPTGSEQYF
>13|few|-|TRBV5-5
CASSPGLDSLLHF
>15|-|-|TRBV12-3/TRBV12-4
CASSFWPRGQTEAFF
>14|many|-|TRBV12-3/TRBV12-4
CASSFLDANTEAFF
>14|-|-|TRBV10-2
CASKNLPRLYGYTF
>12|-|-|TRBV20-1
CSARPFVYEQYF
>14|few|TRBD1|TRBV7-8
CASRTPGQGFEQYF
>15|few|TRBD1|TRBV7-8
CASRSGTGPNEKLFF
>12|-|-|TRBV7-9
CASSPWSASLYF
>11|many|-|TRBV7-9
CASSLDVPQHF
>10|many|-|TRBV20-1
CSAVGQGYTF